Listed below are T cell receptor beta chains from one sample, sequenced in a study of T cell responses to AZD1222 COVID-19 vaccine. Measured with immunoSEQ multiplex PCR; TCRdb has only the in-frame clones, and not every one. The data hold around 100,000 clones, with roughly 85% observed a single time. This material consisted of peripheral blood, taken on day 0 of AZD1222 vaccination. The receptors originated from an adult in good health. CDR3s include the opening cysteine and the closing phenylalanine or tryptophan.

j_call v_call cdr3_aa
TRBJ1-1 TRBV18 CASSSRDLAEAFF
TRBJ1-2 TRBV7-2 CASSSSNPLYGYTF
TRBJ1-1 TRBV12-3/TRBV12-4 CASSLTENTEAFF
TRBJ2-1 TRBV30 CAWRGLAVTSYNEQFF
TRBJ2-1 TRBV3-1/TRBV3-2 CASSQRRQGYNEQFF
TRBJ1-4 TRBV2 CASRVDRGSLFF
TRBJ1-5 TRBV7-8 CASSLYPDSNQPQHF
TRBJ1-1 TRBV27 CASSPGTGRNTEAFF
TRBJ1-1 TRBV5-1 CASSSNPPNTEAFF
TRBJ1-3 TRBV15 CATSLGISGNTIYF
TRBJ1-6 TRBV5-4 CASSSGQGRSSPLHF
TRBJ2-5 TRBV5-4 CASSLLKETQYF
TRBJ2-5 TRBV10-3 CAISDAGAQVGTQYF
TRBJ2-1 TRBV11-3 CASAGIGEQFF
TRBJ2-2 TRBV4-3 CASSQGLLTGELFF
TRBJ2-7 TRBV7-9 CASSLGFFTYEQYF
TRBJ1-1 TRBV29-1 CSVEKALNTEAFF
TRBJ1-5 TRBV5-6 CASSLYWTASNQPQHF
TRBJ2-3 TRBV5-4 CASSPPLQWAQYF
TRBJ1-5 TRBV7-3 CASAQTGNQPQHF
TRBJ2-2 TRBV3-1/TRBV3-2 CASSQDLATGELFF